Listed below are T cell receptor beta chains from one sample, sequenced in a study of blood T cell repertoires in COVID-19. Libraries were prepared by immunoSEQ multiplex PCR; TCRdb keeps only in-frame clonotypes and omits some of them. The table lists 130,000 or so clones, about 88% of them singletons. Sequencing was performed on peripheral blood. The receptors derive from a human donor with COVID-19, enrolled during active disease. The donor label of this sample is uncertain. The CDR3 runs from the conserved cysteine through the conserved F or W. The D gene is left open where the match is weak. Rows may omit the clone size; those that give it use once, few, many or a size class.

clone_size: .
v_call: TRBV7-8
d_call: .
cdr3_length: 12
j_call: TRBJ2-7
cdr3_aa: CASSMGLYEQYF
cdr3_nt: TGTGCCAGCAGCATGGGCCTTTACGAGCAGTACTTC

clone_size: once
v_call: TRBV7-3
d_call: .
cdr3_length: 13
j_call: TRBJ1-4
cdr3_aa: CASSLVRGEKLFF
cdr3_nt: TGTGCCAGCAGCTTAGTCAGGGGTGAAAAACTGTTTTTT

clone_size: .
v_call: TRBV7-7
d_call: .
cdr3_length: 16
j_call: TRBJ2-1
cdr3_aa: CASSPKAAQAYNEQFF
cdr3_nt: TGTGCTAGCAGCCCAAAAGCGGCGCAAGCCTACAATGAGCAGTTCTTC

clone_size: .
v_call: TRBV5-1
d_call: TRBD2
cdr3_length: 15
j_call: TRBJ2-5
cdr3_aa: CASSSSGGAQETQYF
cdr3_nt: TGCGCCAGCAGTTCAAGCGGGGGGGCCCAAGAGACCCAGTACTTC

clone_size: once
v_call: TRBV5-1
d_call: .
cdr3_length: 14
j_call: TRBJ1-3
cdr3_aa: CASSLAGRGNTIYF
cdr3_nt: TGCGCCAGCAGCTTGGCCGGTAGAGGAAACACCATATATTTT

clone_size: .
v_call: TRBV20-1
d_call: .
cdr3_length: 14
j_call: TRBJ2-5
cdr3_aa: CSASSAGNQETQYF
cdr3_nt: TGCAGTGCTAGTTCTGCGGGGAACCAAGAGACCCAGTACTTC

clone_size: .
v_call: TRBV18
d_call: TRBD1
cdr3_length: 12
j_call: TRBJ1-2
cdr3_aa: CASSPRGLGYTF
cdr3_nt: TGTGCCAGCTCACCGAGGGGGCTTGGGTACACCTTC

clone_size: once
v_call: TRBV19
d_call: .
cdr3_length: 12
j_call: TRBJ1-5
cdr3_aa: CASSNGHQPQHF
cdr3_nt: TGTGCCAGTAGCAACGGTCATCAGCCCCAGCATTTT

clone_size: .
v_call: TRBV19
d_call: .
cdr3_length: 13
j_call: TRBJ1-2
cdr3_aa: CASSIDRSYGYTF
cdr3_nt: TGTGCCAGTAGTATAGACAGGTCCTATGGCTACACCTTC

clone_size: .
v_call: TRBV6-5
d_call: .
cdr3_length: 12
j_call: TRBJ1-5
cdr3_aa: CASNRGNQPQHF
cdr3_nt: TGTGCCAGCAACAGAGGCAATCAGCCCCAGCATTTT

clone_size: .
v_call: TRBV9
d_call: TRBD2
cdr3_length: 15
j_call: TRBJ2-3
cdr3_aa: CASGGGAARTDTQYF
cdr3_nt: TGTGCCAGTGGCGGGGGGGCCGCTAGGACAGATACGCAGTATTTT

clone_size: .
v_call: TRBV18
d_call: .
cdr3_length: 20
j_call: TRBJ2-2
cdr3_aa: CASSPLSLVGTYANTGELFF
cdr3_nt: TGTGCCAGCTCACCATTATCTTTGGTAGGGACTTACGCGAACACCGGGGAGCTGTTTTTT

clone_size: .
v_call: TRBV3-1/TRBV3-2
d_call: .
cdr3_length: 13
j_call: TRBJ2-3
cdr3_aa: CASSHNRADTQYF
cdr3_nt: TGTGCCAGCAGCCATAATAGAGCGGATACGCAGTATTTT

clone_size: .
v_call: TRBV15
d_call: .
cdr3_length: 13
j_call: TRBJ1-1
cdr3_aa: CATSSNSNTEAFF
cdr3_nt: TGTGCCACCAGCAGCAACAGTAACACTGAAGCTTTCTTT

clone_size: once
v_call: TRBV5-1
d_call: .
cdr3_length: 16
j_call: TRBJ2-3
cdr3_aa: CASSLGVRTATDTQYF
cdr3_nt: TGCGCCAGCAGCTTGGGGGTAAGGACAGCCACAGATACGCAGTATTTT

clone_size: few
v_call: TRBV29-1
d_call: .
cdr3_length: 14
j_call: TRBJ1-3
cdr3_aa: CSVYEGVTGNTIYF
cdr3_nt: TGCAGCGTATACGAGGGAGTAACTGGAAACACCATATATTTT

clone_size: .
v_call: TRBV29-1
d_call: TRBD2
cdr3_length: 16
j_call: TRBJ2-1
cdr3_aa: CSVYSMKSPGLGFQFF
cdr3_nt: TGCAGCGTGTACAGTATGAAAAGCCCGGGACTAGGTTTTCAGTTCTTC

clone_size: once
v_call: TRBV7-9
d_call: TRBD2
cdr3_length: 14
j_call: TRBJ2-3
cdr3_aa: CASSNSGNTDTQYF
cdr3_nt: TGTGCCAGCAGTAATAGCGGGAACACAGATACGCAGTATTTT

clone_size: .
v_call: TRBV27
d_call: TRBD2
cdr3_length: 18
j_call: TRBJ2-1
cdr3_aa: CASSLFRGGYSSYNEQFF
cdr3_nt: TGTGCCAGCAGTTTATTTCGGGGGGGTTACAGCTCCTACAATGAGCAGTTCTTC

clone_size: few
v_call: TRBV4-1
d_call: .
cdr3_length: 13
j_call: TRBJ1-5
cdr3_aa: CASSQVGNQPQHF
cdr3_nt: TGCGCCAGCAGCCAAGTCGGCAATCAGCCCCAGCATTTT

clone_size: .
v_call: TRBV6-1
d_call: TRBD1
cdr3_length: 17
j_call: TRBJ1-3
cdr3_aa: CASSEGAWDSSGNTIYF
cdr3_nt: TGTGCCAGCAGTGAAGGGGCTTGGGACAGCTCTGGAAACACCATATATTTT

clone_size: .
v_call: TRBV5-1
d_call: TRBD2
cdr3_length: 13
j_call: TRBJ2-4
cdr3_aa: CASRSSGGGIQYF
cdr3_nt: TGCGCCAGCAGAAGTAGCGGGGGTGGCATTCAGTACTTC

clone_size: .
v_call: TRBV6-5
d_call: .
cdr3_length: 14
j_call: TRBJ2-5
cdr3_aa: CASSYSTNQETQYF
cdr3_nt: TGTGCCAGCAGTTACTCGACAAATCAAGAGACCCAGTACTTC

clone_size: .
v_call: TRBV7-9
d_call: .
cdr3_length: 13
j_call: TRBJ1-2
cdr3_aa: CASSDGAGYGYTF
cdr3_nt: TGTGCCAGCAGCGATGGGGCTGGCTATGGCTACACCTTC

clone_size: .
v_call: TRBV29-1
d_call: .
cdr3_length: 14
j_call: TRBJ1-2
cdr3_aa: CSVGTAGLWRGYTF
cdr3_nt: TGCAGCGTTGGTACGGCAGGCCTCTGGCGCGGCTACACCTTC

clone_size: .
v_call: TRBV6-4
d_call: TRBD1
cdr3_length: 13
j_call: TRBJ2-1
cdr3_aa: CASSDRTGEKQFF
cdr3_nt: TGTGCCAGCAGTGATCGGACAGGGGAAAAGCAGTTCTTC

clone_size: .
v_call: TRBV7-9
d_call: .
cdr3_length: 15
j_call: TRBJ1-4
cdr3_aa: CASSSFSGRGEKLFF
cdr3_nt: TGTGCCAGCAGCTCCTTTTCAGGGAGGGGTGAAAAACTGTTTTTT

clone_size: .
v_call: TRBV30
d_call: .
cdr3_length: 12
j_call: TRBJ1-2
cdr3_aa: CAWGRDFYGYTF
cdr3_nt: TGTGCCTGGGGTCGGGACTTCTATGGCTACACCTTC

clone_size: .
v_call: TRBV9
d_call: .
cdr3_length: 14
j_call: TRBJ2-7
cdr3_aa: CASSVDPTGGEQYF
cdr3_nt: TGTGCCAGCAGCGTAGACCCAACTGGAGGGGAGCAGTACTTC

clone_size: .
v_call: TRBV12-5
d_call: TRBD2
cdr3_length: 17
j_call: TRBJ2-1
cdr3_aa: CASALPLGLAGYNEQFF
cdr3_nt: TGTGCTAGTGCTCTCCCCCTTGGGCTAGCGGGCTACAATGAGCAGTTCTTC

clone_size: few
v_call: TRBV19
d_call: .
cdr3_length: 15
j_call: TRBJ1-4
cdr3_aa: CASINEGVAGEKLFF
cdr3_nt: TGTGCCAGTATCAATGAGGGAGTGGCGGGTGAAAAACTGTTTTTT

clone_size: .
v_call: TRBV6-5
d_call: TRBD2
cdr3_length: 14
j_call: TRBJ2-3
cdr3_aa: CASSTRTSPDTQYF
cdr3_nt: TGTGCCAGCAGTACCCGGACTAGCCCAGATACGCAGTATTTT

clone_size: .
v_call: TRBV25-1
d_call: .
cdr3_length: 14
j_call: TRBJ2-2
cdr3_aa: CASRGAGNTRELFF
cdr3_nt: TGTGCCAGCAGGGGTGCAGGGAACACCAGGGAGCTGTTTTTT

clone_size: .
v_call: TRBV6-5
d_call: .
cdr3_length: 15
j_call: TRBJ1-5
cdr3_aa: CASSYKGEGNQPQHF
cdr3_nt: TGTGCCAGCAGTTACAAAGGGGAAGGCAATCAGCCCCAGCATTTT

clone_size: .
v_call: TRBV11-2
d_call: TRBD2
cdr3_length: 15
j_call: TRBJ2-1
cdr3_aa: CASSSQGPSGGGRFF
cdr3_nt: TGTGCCAGCAGCTCTCAAGGGCCTAGCGGGGGCGGTCGGTTCTTC

clone_size: .
v_call: TRBV6-5
d_call: TRBD1
cdr3_length: 14
j_call: TRBJ2-7
cdr3_aa: CASSYRTGGQEQYF
cdr3_nt: TGTGCCAGCAGTTACAGGACAGGGGGTCAGGAGCAGTACTTC

clone_size: .
v_call: TRBV12-3/TRBV12-4
d_call: .
cdr3_length: 13
j_call: TRBJ1-2
cdr3_aa: CASRWGRVGGYTF
cdr3_nt: TGTGCCAGCAGGTGGGGCAGGGTAGGCGGCTACACCTTC

clone_size: .
v_call: TRBV2
d_call: .
cdr3_length: 15
j_call: TRBJ1-4
cdr3_aa: CASSDRTATNEKLFF
cdr3_nt: TGTGCCAGCAGTGACAGGACAGCAACTAATGAAAAACTGTTTTTT

clone_size: .
v_call: TRBV5-4
d_call: .
cdr3_length: 15
j_call: TRBJ2-7
cdr3_aa: CASSSFGFGANEQYF
cdr3_nt: TGTGCCAGCAGCTCATTCGGGTTTGGAGCGAACGAGCAGTACTTC

clone_size: few
v_call: TRBV10-3
d_call: .
cdr3_length: 15
j_call: TRBJ1-5
cdr3_aa: CAISDRAGLWQPQHF
cdr3_nt: TGTGCCATCAGTGACAGGGCAGGGCTCTGGCAGCCCCAGCATTTT

clone_size: .
v_call: TRBV7-3
d_call: .
cdr3_length: 15
j_call: TRBJ1-4
cdr3_aa: CASRRRGQTNEKLFF
cdr3_nt: TGTGCCAGCCGCCGGCGGGGGCAGACTAATGAAAAACTGTTTTTT

clone_size: .
v_call: TRBV24-1
d_call: .
cdr3_length: 14
j_call: TRBJ1-1
cdr3_aa: CASKPQGEDTEAFF
cdr3_nt: TGTGCCTCTAAGCCACAGGGAGAGGACACTGAAGCTTTCTTT

clone_size: once
v_call: TRBV7-6
d_call: .
cdr3_length: 16
j_call: TRBJ2-7
cdr3_aa: CASSLTGTLSSYEQYF
cdr3_nt: TGTGCCAGCAGCTTAACCGGGACACTGAGCTCCTACGAGCAGTACTTC

clone_size: .
v_call: TRBV10-3
d_call: .
cdr3_length: 12
j_call: TRBJ2-7
cdr3_aa: CAIGQGTYEQYF
cdr3_nt: TGTGCCATCGGTCAGGGTACCTACGAGCAGTACTTC

clone_size: .
v_call: TRBV6-5
d_call: TRBD1
cdr3_length: 12
j_call: TRBJ2-3
cdr3_aa: CASSADRVTQYF
cdr3_nt: TGTGCCAGCAGCGCCGACAGGGTTACGCAGTATTTT

clone_size: .
v_call: TRBV18
d_call: .
cdr3_length: 15
j_call: TRBJ2-2
cdr3_aa: CASSPRDIRTGELFF
cdr3_nt: TGTGCCAGCTCACCACGGGACATTCGCACCGGGGAGCTGTTTTTT

clone_size: .
v_call: TRBV29-1
d_call: .
cdr3_length: 12
j_call: TRBJ1-2
cdr3_aa: CSVVNSLYGYTF
cdr3_nt: TGCAGCGTTGTGAACAGCCTTTATGGCTACACCTTC

clone_size: once
v_call: TRBV19
d_call: TRBD2
cdr3_length: 15
j_call: TRBJ2-7
cdr3_aa: CASSISGGGSYEQYF
cdr3_nt: TGTGCCAGTAGTATAAGCGGGGGGGGTTCCTACGAGCAGTACTTC

clone_size: .
v_call: TRBV6-5
d_call: TRBD1
cdr3_length: 14
j_call: TRBJ2-7
cdr3_aa: CASRQGQGAYEQYF
cdr3_nt: TGTGCCAGCAGACAGGGACAGGGGGCATACGAGCAGTACTTC

clone_size: .
v_call: TRBV9
d_call: TRBD2
cdr3_length: 14
j_call: TRBJ2-5
cdr3_aa: CASSQRSGGETQYF
cdr3_nt: TGTGCCAGCAGCCAGCGCAGCGGGGGTGAGACCCAGTACTTC

clone_size: .
v_call: TRBV12-5
d_call: .
cdr3_length: 16
j_call: TRBJ2-3
cdr3_aa: CASGLALGSGADTQYF
cdr3_nt: TGTGCTAGTGGCCTAGCGCTTGGATCGGGGGCAGATACGCAGTATTTT

clone_size: once
v_call: TRBV6-5
d_call: .
cdr3_length: 14
j_call: TRBJ2-2
cdr3_aa: CASTPTGHTGELFF
cdr3_nt: TGTGCCAGCACTCCGACAGGACACACCGGGGAGCTGTTTTTT

clone_size: .
v_call: TRBV28
d_call: .
cdr3_length: 12
j_call: TRBJ2-1
cdr3_aa: CASSLSVHEQFF
cdr3_nt: TGTGCCAGCAGTTTGTCGGTCCATGAGCAGTTCTTC

clone_size: .
v_call: TRBV7-9
d_call: TRBD1
cdr3_length: 12
j_call: TRBJ1-2
cdr3_aa: CASSLQGKGYTF
cdr3_nt: TGTGCCAGCAGTTTACAGGGGAAGGGCTACACCTTC

clone_size: .
v_call: TRBV27
d_call: TRBD1
cdr3_length: 13
j_call: TRBJ2-5
cdr3_aa: CASSRQGQETQYF
cdr3_nt: TGTGCCAGCAGTAGACAGGGCCAAGAGACCCAGTACTTC

clone_size: .
v_call: TRBV18
d_call: TRBD1
cdr3_length: 15
j_call: TRBJ1-6
cdr3_aa: CASSPDRAFYSPLHF
cdr3_nt: TGTGCCAGCTCGCCTGACAGGGCCTTCTACTCACCCCTCCACTTT

clone_size: once
v_call: TRBV5-1
d_call: .
cdr3_length: 13
j_call: TRBJ2-3
cdr3_aa: CASSLYGEDTQYF
cdr3_nt: TGCGCCAGCAGCTTGTACGGGGAGGATACGCAGTATTTT